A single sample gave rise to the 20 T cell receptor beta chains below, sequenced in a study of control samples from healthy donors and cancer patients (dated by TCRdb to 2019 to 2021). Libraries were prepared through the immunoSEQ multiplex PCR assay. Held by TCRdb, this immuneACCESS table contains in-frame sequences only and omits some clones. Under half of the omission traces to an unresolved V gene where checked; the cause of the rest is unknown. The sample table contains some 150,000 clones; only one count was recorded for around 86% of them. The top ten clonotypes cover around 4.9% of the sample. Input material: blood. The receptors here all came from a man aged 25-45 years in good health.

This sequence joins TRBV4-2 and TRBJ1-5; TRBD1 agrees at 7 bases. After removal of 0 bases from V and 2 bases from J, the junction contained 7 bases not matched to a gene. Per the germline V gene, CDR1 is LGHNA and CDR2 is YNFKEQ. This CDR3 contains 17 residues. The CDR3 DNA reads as TGTGCCAGCAGCCAAGATCTTCACAGGGGAGGCAATCAGCCCCAGCATTTT. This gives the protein CASSQDLHRGGNQPQHF.

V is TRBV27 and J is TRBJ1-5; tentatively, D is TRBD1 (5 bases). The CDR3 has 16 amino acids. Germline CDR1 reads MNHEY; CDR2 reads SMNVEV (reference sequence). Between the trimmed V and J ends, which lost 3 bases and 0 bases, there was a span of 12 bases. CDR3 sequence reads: CASSFGGDVSNQPQHF. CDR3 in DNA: TGTGCCAGCAGTTTTGGGGGGGACGTTAGCAATCAGCCCCAGCATTTT.

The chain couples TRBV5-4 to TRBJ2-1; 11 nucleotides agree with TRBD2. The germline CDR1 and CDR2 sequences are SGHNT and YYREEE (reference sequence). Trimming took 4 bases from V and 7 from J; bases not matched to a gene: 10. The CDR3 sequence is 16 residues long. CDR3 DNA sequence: TGTGCCAGCAGCCCTGGTGGTGCTAGCGGGGGGAATGAGCAGTTCTTC. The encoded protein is CASSPGGASGGNEQFF. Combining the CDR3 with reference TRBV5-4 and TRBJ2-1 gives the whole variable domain ETGVTQSPTHLIKTRGQQVTLRCSSQSGHNTVSWYQQALGQGPQFIFQYYREEENGRGNFPPRFSGLQFPNYSSELNVNALELDDSALYLCASSPGGASGGNEQFFGPGTRLTVL.

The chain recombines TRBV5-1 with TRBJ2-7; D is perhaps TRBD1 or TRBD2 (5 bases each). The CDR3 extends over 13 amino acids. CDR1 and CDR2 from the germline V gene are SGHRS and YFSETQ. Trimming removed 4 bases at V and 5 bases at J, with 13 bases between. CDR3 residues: CASSLGPNDEQYF. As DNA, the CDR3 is TGCGCCAGCAGCCTGGGACCAAACGACGAGCAGTACTTC.

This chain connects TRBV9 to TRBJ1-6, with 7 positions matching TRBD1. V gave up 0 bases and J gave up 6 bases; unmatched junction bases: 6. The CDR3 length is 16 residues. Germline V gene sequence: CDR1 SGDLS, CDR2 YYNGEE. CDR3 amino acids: CASSVGLDRANSPLHF. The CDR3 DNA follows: TGTGCCAGCAGCGTAGGTCTCGACAGGGCTAATTCACCCCTCCACTTT.

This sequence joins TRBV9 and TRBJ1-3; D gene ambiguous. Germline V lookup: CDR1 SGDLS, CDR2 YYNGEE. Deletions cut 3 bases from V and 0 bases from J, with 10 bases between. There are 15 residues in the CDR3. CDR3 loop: CASSETPSSGNTIYF. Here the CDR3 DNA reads TGTGCCAGCAGCGAGACCCCCAGCTCTGGAAACACCATATATTTT.

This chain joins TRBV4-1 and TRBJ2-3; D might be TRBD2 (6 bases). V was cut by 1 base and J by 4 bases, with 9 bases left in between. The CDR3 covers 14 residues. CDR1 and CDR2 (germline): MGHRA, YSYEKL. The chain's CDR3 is CASSQVWGADTQYF. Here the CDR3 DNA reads TGCGCCAGCAGCCAAGTATGGGGGGCAGATACGCAGTATTTT.

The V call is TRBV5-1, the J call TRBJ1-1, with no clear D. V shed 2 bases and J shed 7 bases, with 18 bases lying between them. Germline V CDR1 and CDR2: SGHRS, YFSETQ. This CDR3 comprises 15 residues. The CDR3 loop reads CASSFGAWREGEAFF. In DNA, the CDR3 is TGCGCCAGCAGCTTTGGTGCGTGGAGGGAGGGTGAAGCTTTCTTT.

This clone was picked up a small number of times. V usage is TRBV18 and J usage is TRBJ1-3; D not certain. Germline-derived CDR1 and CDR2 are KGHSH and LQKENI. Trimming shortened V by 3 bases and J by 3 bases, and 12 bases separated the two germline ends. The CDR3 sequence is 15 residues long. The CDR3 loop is CASSPVAGFGNTIYF. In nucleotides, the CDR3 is TGTGCCAGCTCACCGGTAGCGGGATTTGGAAACACCATATATTTT. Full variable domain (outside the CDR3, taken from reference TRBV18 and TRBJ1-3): NAGVMQNPRHLVRRRGQEARLRCSPMKGHSHVYWYRQLPEEGLKFMVYLQKENIIDESGMPKERFSAEFPKEGPSILRIQQVVRGDSAAYFCASSPVAGFGNTIYFGEGSWLTVV.

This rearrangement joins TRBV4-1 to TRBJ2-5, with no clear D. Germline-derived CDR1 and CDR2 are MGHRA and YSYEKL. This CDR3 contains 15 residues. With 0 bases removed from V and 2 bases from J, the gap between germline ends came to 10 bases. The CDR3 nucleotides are TGCGCCAGCAGCCAAGATGTAAGGGAACAAGAGACCCAGTACTTC. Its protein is CASSQDVREQETQYF.

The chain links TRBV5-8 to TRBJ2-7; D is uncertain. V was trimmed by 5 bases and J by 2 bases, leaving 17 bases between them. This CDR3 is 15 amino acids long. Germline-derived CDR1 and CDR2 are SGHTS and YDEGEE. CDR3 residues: CASSLGILGTYEQYF. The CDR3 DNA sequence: TGTGCCAGCAGTCTGGGGATTTTGGGGACCTACGAGCAGTACTTC.

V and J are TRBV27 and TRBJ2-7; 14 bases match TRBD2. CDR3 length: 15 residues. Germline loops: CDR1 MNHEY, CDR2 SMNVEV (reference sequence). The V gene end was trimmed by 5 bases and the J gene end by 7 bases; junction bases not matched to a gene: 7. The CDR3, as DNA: TGTGCCAGCAGTCCCCGACTAGCGGGAGGGGAAGAGCAGTACTTC. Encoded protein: CASSPRLAGGEEQYF.

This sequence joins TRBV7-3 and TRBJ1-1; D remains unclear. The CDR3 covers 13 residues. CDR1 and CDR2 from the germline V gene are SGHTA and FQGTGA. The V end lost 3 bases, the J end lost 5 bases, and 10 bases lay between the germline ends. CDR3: CASSFSGKTEAFF. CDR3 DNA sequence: TGTGCCAGCAGCTTCTCAGGTAAAACTGAAGCTTTCTTT.

CDR3: CASSFPGAETQYF. CDR3 in DNA: TGTGCCAGCAGCTTCCCAGGGGCGGAGACCCAGTACTTC. The rearrangement joins TRBV5-4 to TRBJ2-5; tentatively, D is TRBD1 (6 bases). The V end was cut by 2 bases, the J end by 5 bases, with 10 bases between. The CDR3 runs 13 residues. Germline CDR1 and CDR2: SGHNT and YYREEE (reference sequence).

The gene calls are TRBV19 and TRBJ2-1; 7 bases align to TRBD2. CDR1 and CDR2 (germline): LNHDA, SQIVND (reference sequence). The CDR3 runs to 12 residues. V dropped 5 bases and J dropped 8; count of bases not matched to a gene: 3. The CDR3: CASSWTSDEQFF. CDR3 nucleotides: TGTGCCAGTAGTTGGACTAGTGATGAGCAGTTCTTC.

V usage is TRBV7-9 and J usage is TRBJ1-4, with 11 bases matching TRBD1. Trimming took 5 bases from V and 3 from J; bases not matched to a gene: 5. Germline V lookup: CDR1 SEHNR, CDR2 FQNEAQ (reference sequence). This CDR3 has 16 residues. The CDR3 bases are TGTGCCAGCAGCCCGGGACAGGGGGAATCTAATGAAAAACTGTTTTTT. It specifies CASSPGQGESNEKLFF.

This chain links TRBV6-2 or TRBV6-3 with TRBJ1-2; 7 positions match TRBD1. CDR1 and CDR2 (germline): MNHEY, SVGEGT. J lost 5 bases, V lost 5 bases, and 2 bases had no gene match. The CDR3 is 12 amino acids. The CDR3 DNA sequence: TGTGCCAGCAGTCTACAGGGGTATGGCTACACCTTC. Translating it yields CASSLQGYGYTF.

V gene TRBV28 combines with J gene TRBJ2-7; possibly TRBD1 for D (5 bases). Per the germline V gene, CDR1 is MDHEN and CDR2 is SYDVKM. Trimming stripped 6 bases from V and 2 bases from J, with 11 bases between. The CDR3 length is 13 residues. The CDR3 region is CASRRGKTYEQYF. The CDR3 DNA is TGTGCCAGCAGAAGGGGCAAGACCTACGAGCAGTACTTC.

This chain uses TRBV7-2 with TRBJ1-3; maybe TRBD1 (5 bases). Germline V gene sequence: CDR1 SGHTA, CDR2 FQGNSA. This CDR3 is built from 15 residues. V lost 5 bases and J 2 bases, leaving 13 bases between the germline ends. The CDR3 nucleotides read TGTGCCAGCAGCCCCCGGTGGGGGACTGGAAACACCATATATTTT. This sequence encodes CASSPRWGTGNTIYF.

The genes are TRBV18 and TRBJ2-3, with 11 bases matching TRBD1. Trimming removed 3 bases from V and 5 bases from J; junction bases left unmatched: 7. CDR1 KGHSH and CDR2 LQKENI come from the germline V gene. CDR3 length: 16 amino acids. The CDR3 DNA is TGTGCCAGCTCACCGAATGGACAGGGGGCGGGAGATACGCAGTATTTT. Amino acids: CASSPNGQGAGDTQYF.